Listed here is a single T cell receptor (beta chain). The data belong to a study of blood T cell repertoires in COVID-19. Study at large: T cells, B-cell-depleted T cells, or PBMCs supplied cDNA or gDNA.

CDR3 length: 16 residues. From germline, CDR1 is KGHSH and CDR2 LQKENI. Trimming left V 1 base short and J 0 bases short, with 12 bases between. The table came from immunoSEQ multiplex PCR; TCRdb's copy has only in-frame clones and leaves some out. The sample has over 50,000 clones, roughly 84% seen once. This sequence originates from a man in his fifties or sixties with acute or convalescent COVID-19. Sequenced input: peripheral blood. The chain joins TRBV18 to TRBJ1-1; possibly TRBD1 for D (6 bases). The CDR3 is CASSPRGTSMNTEAFF. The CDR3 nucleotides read TGTGCCAGCTCACCACGGGGGACATCTATGAACACTGAAGCTTTCTTT.